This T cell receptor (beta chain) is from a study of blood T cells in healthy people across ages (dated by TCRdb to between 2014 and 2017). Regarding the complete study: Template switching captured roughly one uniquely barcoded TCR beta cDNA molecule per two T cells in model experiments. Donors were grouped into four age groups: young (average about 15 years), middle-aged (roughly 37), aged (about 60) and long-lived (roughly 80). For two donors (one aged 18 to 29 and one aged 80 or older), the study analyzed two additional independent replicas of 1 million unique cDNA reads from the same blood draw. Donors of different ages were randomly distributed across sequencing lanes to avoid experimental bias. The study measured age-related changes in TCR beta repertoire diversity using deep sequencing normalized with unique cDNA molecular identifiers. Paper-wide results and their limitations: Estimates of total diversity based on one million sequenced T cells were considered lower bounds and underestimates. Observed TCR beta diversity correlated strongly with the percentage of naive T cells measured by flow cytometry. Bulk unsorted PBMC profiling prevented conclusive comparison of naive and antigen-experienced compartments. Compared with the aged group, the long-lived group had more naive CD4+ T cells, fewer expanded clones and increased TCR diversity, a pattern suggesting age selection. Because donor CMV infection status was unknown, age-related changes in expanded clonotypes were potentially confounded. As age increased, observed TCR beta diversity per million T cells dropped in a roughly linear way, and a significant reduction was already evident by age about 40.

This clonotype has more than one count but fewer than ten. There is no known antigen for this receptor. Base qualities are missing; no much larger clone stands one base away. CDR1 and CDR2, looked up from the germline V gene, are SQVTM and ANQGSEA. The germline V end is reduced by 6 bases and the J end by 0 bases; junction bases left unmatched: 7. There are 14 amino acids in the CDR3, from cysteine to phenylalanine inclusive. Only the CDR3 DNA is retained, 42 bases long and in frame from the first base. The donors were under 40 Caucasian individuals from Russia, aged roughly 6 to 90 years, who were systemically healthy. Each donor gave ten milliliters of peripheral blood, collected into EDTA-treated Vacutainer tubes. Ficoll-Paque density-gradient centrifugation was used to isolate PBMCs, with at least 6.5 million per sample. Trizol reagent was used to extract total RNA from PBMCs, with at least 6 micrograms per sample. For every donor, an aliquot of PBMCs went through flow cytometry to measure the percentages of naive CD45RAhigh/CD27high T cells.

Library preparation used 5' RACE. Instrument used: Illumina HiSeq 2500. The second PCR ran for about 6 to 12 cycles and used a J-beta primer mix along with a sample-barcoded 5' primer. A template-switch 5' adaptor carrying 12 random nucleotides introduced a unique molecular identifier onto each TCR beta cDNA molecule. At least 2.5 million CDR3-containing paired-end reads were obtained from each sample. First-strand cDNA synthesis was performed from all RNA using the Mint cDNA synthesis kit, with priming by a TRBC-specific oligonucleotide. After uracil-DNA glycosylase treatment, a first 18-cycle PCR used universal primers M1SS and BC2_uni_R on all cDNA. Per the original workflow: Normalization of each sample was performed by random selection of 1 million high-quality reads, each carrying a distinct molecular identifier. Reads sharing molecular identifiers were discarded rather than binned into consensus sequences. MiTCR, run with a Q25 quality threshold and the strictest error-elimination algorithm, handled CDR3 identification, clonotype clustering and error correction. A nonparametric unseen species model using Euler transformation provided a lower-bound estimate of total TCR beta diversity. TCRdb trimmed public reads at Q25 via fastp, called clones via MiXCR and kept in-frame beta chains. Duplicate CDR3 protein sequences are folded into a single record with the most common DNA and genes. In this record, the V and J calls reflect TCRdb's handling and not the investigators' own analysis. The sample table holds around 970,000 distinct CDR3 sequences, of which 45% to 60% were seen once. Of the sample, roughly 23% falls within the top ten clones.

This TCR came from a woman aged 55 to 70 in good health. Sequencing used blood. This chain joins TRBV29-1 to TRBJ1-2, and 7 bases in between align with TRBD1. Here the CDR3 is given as CSVSRGNSNYGYTF. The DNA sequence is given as TGCAGCGTCTCCAGGGGGAATTCTAACTATGGCTACACCTTC.